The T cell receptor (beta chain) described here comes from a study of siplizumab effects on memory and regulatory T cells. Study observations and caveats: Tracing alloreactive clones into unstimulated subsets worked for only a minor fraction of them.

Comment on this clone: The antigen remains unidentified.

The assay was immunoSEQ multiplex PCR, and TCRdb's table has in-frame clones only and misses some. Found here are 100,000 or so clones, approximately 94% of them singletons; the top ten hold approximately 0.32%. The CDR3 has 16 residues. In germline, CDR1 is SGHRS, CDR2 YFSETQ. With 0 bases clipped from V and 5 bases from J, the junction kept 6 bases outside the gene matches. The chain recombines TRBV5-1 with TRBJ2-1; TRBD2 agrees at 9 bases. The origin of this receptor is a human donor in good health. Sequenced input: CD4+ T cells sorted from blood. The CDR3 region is CASSLVLAGVDNEQFF. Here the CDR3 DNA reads TGCGCCAGCAGCTTGGTCTTAGCGGGAGTCGACAATGAGCAGTTCTTC.